These 32 T cell receptor beta chains came from one sample sequenced in a study of blood T cell repertoires in COVID-19. TCRdb's table, derived via immunoSEQ multiplex PCR, lists solely in-frame clones and lacks some. The table has about 240,000 clones, around 80% seen once. The source material was peripheral blood. These receptors all stem from a human donor in a cohort sampled during active COVID-19.

The gene calls are TRBV29-1 and TRBJ2-2, with D maybe TRBD1 (6 bases). Trimming left V 4 bases short and J 1 base short, with 10 bases between. The CDR3 consists of 14 residues. The germline V gene encodes CDR1 SQVTM and CDR2 ANQGSEA. CDR3 sequence: CSVVGQMNTGELFF. CDR3 DNA sequence: TGCAGCGTTGTCGGACAGATGAACACCGGGGAGCTGTTTTTT.

This clone was recorded once. The J gene is TRBJ1-4, the V gene TRBV18; D remains unclear. The CDR3 runs to 15 residues. Per the germline V gene, CDR1 is KGHSH and CDR2 is LQKENI. Trimming shortened V by 5 bases and J by 0 bases, and 10 bases separated the two germline ends. The CDR3 DNA sequence: TGTGCCAGCTCAGGCAACGAGGCAACTAATGAAAAACTGTTTTTT. The encoded protein is CASSGNEATNEKLFF.

The chain uses TRBV7-2 and TRBJ1-1, with D maybe TRBD1 (6 bases). The CDR3 totals 15 residues. Germline loops: CDR1 SGHTA, CDR2 FQGNSA. The V and J ends lost 1 base and 1 base respectively, with 10 bases between them. In DNA form, the CDR3 reads TGTGCCAGCAGCTTAGTCATAGGGGGGAACACTGAAGCTTTCTTT. The encoded protein is CASSLVIGGNTEAFF. Drawing the rest from reference TRBV7-2 and TRBJ1-1, the complete variable domain is GAGVSQSPSNKVTEKGKDVELRCDPISGHTALYWYRQSLGQGLEFLIYFQGNSAPDKSGLPSDRFSAERTGGSVSTLTIQRTQQEDSAVYLCASSLVIGGNTEAFFGQGTRLTVV.

This chain's CDR3 is CASSLARLAGGSGDEQFF. The DNA for the CDR3 is TGTGCCAGCAGCTTGGCCCGGCTAGCGGGGGGGTCGGGTGATGAGCAGTTCTTC. The chain links TRBV5-4 to TRBJ2-1; 12 nucleotides align to TRBD2. The ends lost 0 bases at V and 8 bases at J; junction bases unmatched: 12. This CDR3 has 18 amino acids. The V gene's germline CDR1 is SGHNT and CDR2 YYREEE (reference sequence). The entire variable domain, with the rest obtained from reference TRBV5-4 and TRBJ2-1, is as follows: ETGVTQSPTHLIKTRGQQVTLRCSSQSGHNTVSWYQQALGQGPQFIFQYYREEENGRGNFPPRFSGLQFPNYSSELNVNALELDDSALYLCASSLARLAGGSGDEQFFGPGTRLTVL.

V is TRBV7-9 and J is TRBJ2-2; D may be TRBD1 (5 bases). V lost 1 base, J lost 7 bases, and 19 bases lay in between. Germline V CDR1 and CDR2: SEHNR, FQNEAQ (reference sequence). CDR3 length: 17 residues. The CDR3 coding sequence is TGTGCCAGCAGCTTAGAAATATCCAGGGATAGTGGCGGGGAGCTGTTTTTT. Translation: CASSLEISRDSGGELFF.

The chain employs TRBV5-1 and TRBJ2-7; tentatively, D is TRBD1 (6 bases). CDR1 and CDR2 from the germline V gene are SGHRS and YFSETQ. The V gene lost 0 bases and the J gene lost 6 bases, with 25 bases spanning the gap. This CDR3 is built from 18 residues. CDR3 residues: CASSLEGPGVLSSREQYF. The CDR3 DNA sequence: TGCGCCAGCAGCTTGGAGGGCCCAGGGGTCCTCTCTTCACGCGAGCAGTACTTC.

In its sample, this clone was seen a few times. The chain has TRBV10-3 and TRBJ2-7; 9 nucleotides agree with TRBD2. This CDR3 has 14 amino acids. V was clipped by 5 bases and J by 2 bases; unmatched bases: 4. The germline gives CDR1 ENHRY, CDR2 SYGVKD. Here the CDR3 reads CAISPGLATYEQYF. CDR3 coding DNA: TGTGCCATCAGTCCGGGACTAGCAACCTACGAGCAGTACTTC.

The DNA for the CDR3 is TGTGCCAGCAGCTTTATGGGGGGAGGAGAGACCCAGTACTTC. Translation: CASSFMGGGETQYF. The V call is TRBV5-4, the J call TRBJ2-5; tentatively, D is TRBD2 (6 bases). The germline V and J ends were trimmed by 2 bases and 4 bases, with 12 bases remaining between them. This CDR3 contains 14 residues. CDR1 and CDR2 from the germline V gene are SGHNT and YYREEE (reference sequence).

The chain is built from TRBV29-1 and TRBJ2-2; 11 bases agree with TRBD1. The CDR3 spans 14 residues. V was clipped by 7 bases and J by 6 bases; unmatched bases: 7. Germline V lookup: CDR1 SQVTM, CDR2 ANQGSEA. CDR3 DNA sequence: TGCAGCGCCGGACAGGGGGCGGGGGCCGGGGAGCTGTTTTTT. This codes for CSAGQGAGAGELFF.

The chain recombines TRBV11-2 with TRBJ2-5, with D maybe TRBD2 (6 bases). CDR1 SGHAT and CDR2 FQNNGV come from the germline V gene. This CDR3 spans 10 amino acids. Trimming removed 4 bases at V and 10 bases at J, with 7 bases between. Here the CDR3 DNA reads TGTGCCAGCAGCTCGGGGGTCCAGTACTTC. This sequence encodes CASSSGVQYF.

This clone was detected once. In DNA, the CDR3 is TGTGCCAGCAGTCCTGCAGGGTTCTCCTACGAGCAGTACTTC. Its translation: CASSPAGFSYEQYF. The chain has TRBV28 and TRBJ2-7, with a tentative D call TRBD1 (5 bases). The CDR3 is 14 residues long. Trimming shortened V by 5 bases and J by 0 bases, and 11 bases separated the two germline ends. CDR1 and CDR2 from the germline V gene are MDHEN and SYDVKM.

J is TRBJ2-1 and V is TRBV27, with D maybe TRBD2 (6 bases). Between the trimmed V and J ends, which lost 3 bases and 0 bases, there was a span of 18 bases. The CDR3 loop spans 18 amino acids. From germline, CDR1 is MNHEY and CDR2 SMNVEV (reference sequence). The chain's CDR3 is CASSFPRSGYSSYNEQFF. The CDR3 nucleotides read TGTGCCAGCAGTTTCCCCCGCAGCGGGTATAGCTCCTACAATGAGCAGTTCTTC.

V usage is TRBV12-3 or TRBV12-4 and J usage is TRBJ2-3, with D hard to call. Trimming took 3 bases from V and 3 from J, leaving 4 bases between them. The CDR3 is 12 amino acids. CDR3 nucleotides: TGTGCCAGCAGTTTCGCGACAGATACGCAGTATTTT. As protein: CASSFATDTQYF.

The chain's CDR3 is CASSYTGLAGDTQYF. The CDR3 DNA follows: TGTGCCAGCAGCTATACCGGACTAGCGGGAGATACGCAGTATTTT. The chain carries TRBV5-4 and TRBJ2-3; 11 bases fit TRBD2. CDR3 size: 15 residues. Looked up from germline, CDR1 is SGHNT and CDR2 is YYREEE (reference sequence). J lost 5 bases, V lost 3 bases, and 5 bases had no gene match.

The gene calls are TRBV4-1 and TRBJ2-3, with 8 nucleotides matching TRBD2. This CDR3 spans 15 amino acids. Germline loops: CDR1 MGHRA, CDR2 YSYEKL. V trimming: 6 bases; J trimming: 1 base; junction bases outside the gene matches: 6. For the CDR3, the DNA is TGCGCCAGCAGGTTGACTAGCGTCGGCACAGATACGCAGTATTTT. It specifies CASRLTSVGTDTQYF.

V gene TRBV6-6 combines with J gene TRBJ2-7; 9 bases are shared with TRBD1. From germline, CDR1 is MNHNY and CDR2 SVGAGI (reference sequence). This CDR3 is 14 amino acids long. Losses at the gene ends were 5 bases for V and 5 bases for J; bases not matched to a gene: 7. The CDR3 sequence is CASSPGQGLNEQYF. The CDR3 DNA is TGTGCCAGCAGTCCGGGACAGGGCCTAAACGAGCAGTACTTC.

This chain connects TRBV30 to TRBJ2-3, with unresolved D. This CDR3 region has 12 residues. V lost 2 bases, J lost 11 bases, and 14 bases lay in between. Germline lookup yields CDR1 GTSNPN and CDR2 SVGIG (reference sequence). The CDR3 region is CAWSTRTPKQYF. CDR3 DNA: TGTGCCTGGAGTACAAGAACCCCAAAGCAGTATTTT.

The chain joins TRBV7-2 to TRBJ2-4; the D gene is possibly TRBD1 (6 bases). V dropped 5 bases and J dropped 3 bases, with 11 bases sitting between them. This CDR3 region has 14 residues. CDR1 SGHTA and CDR2 FQGNSA come from the germline V gene. CDR3 nucleotide sequence: TGTGCCAGCAGCCGGGACATTTTCAAAAACATTCAGTACTTC. Residues: CASSRDIFKNIQYF.

The genes are TRBV5-4 and TRBJ2-1; D possibly corresponds to TRBD2 (6 bases). The ends were cut back, 1 base at V and 2 bases at J, with 10 bases in the middle. CDR3 size: 15 residues. Per germline, CDR1 SGHNT and CDR2 YYREEE (reference sequence). Here the CDR3 DNA reads TGTGCCAGCAGCTTGCTTGCGGGGACCTACAATGAGCAGTTCTTC. Residues: CASSLLAGTYNEQFF.

This rearrangement joins TRBV19 to TRBJ2-3, with 7 bases matching TRBD2. The CDR3 totals 16 residues. Germline V gives CDR1 LNHDA, CDR2 SQIVND (reference sequence). The ends lost 5 bases at V and 7 bases at J; junction bases unmatched: 15. For the CDR3, the DNA is TGTGCCAGTAGTGATGGGGGAAGCGGGACCTGGAATACGCAGTATTTT. Translating gives CASSDGGSGTWNTQYF.

This sequence joins TRBV28 and TRBJ1-2; D unresolved. V was pared by 2 bases and J by 1 base, with 11 bases between. Germline V lookup: CDR1 MDHEN, CDR2 SYDVKM. This CDR3 spans 15 amino acids. This CDR3 reads CASSLQAAGNYGYTF. CDR3 sequence (DNA): TGTGCCAGCAGTTTACAGGCCGCCGGTAACTATGGCTACACCTTC.

The chain recombines TRBV19 with TRBJ2-7, with 7 bases fitting TRBD1. The CDR3 has 15 residues. After removal of 5 bases from V and 0 bases from J, the junction contained 7 bases not matched to a gene. Germline loops: CDR1 LNHDA, CDR2 SQIVND (reference sequence). CDR3 DNA sequence: TGTGCCAGTAGTCCGACAGGGTCCATCTCCTACGAGCAGTACTTC. Amino acids: CASSPTGSISYEQYF. The full variable domain, rest sourced from reference TRBV19 and TRBJ2-7, is DGGITQSPKYLFRKEGQNVTLSCEQNLNHDAMYWYRQDPGQGLRLIYYSQIVNDFQKGDIAEGYSVSREKKESFPLTVTSAQKNPTAFYLCASSPTGSISYEQYFGPGTRLTVT.

The gene calls are TRBV14 and TRBJ1-2; 7 bases are shared with TRBD1. Germline V gene lookup returns CDR1 SGHDN and CDR2 FVKESK. The CDR3 covers 13 residues. Germline trimming cut 4 bases from V and 8 bases from J; bases unmatched to any gene: 7. The CDR3 DNA follows: TGTGCCAGCAGCCTCGACAGGGAAAGGGGCTACACCTTC. Encoded protein: CASSLDRERGYTF.

The rearrangement joins TRBV6-6 to TRBJ2-7; 8 nucleotides match TRBD2. Per the germline V gene, CDR1 is MNHNY and CDR2 is SVGAGI (reference sequence). The junction had 9 bases not matched to a gene; V was cut back by 6 bases and J by 2 bases. This CDR3 region has 15 residues. CDR3 coding DNA: TGTGCCAGCAGACCCCTTAGTAGCGGGGCCTACGAGCAGTACTTC. This translates into CASRPLSSGAYEQYF.

The chain has TRBV9 and TRBJ2-2, with no clear D. CDR1 is SGDLS, CDR2 YYNGEE, per germline. V was trimmed by 4 bases and J by 4 bases, leaving 8 bases between them. The CDR3 is 13 residues long. CDR3 residues: CASSYEITGELFF. For the CDR3, the DNA is TGTGCCAGCAGCTACGAGATCACCGGGGAGCTGTTTTTT.

The rearrangement uses TRBV6-6 and TRBJ1-1, with D possibly matching TRBD1 (6 bases). V lost 9 bases, J lost 2 bases, and 10 bases lay in between. Germline values: CDR1 MNHNY, CDR2 SVGAGI (reference sequence). The CDR3 is made up of 12 amino acids. The CDR3 DNA follows: TGTGCCAGTCAACAGGGCAACACTGAAGCTTTCTTT. Amino acids: CASQQGNTEAFF.

The CDR3 reads CASSPGLYGQTQYF. CDR3 coding DNA: TGTGCCAGCAGCCCGGGACTATACGGCCAGACCCAGTACTTC. The gene calls are TRBV9 and TRBJ2-5, with 7 positions matching TRBD2. V dropped 4 bases and J dropped 6; count of bases not matched to a gene: 9. The CDR3 consists of 14 residues. The V gene's germline CDR1 is SGDLS and CDR2 YYNGEE.

The DNA of the CDR3 is TGTGCCAGCTCACCGGACAGGACAGGGAGGGGCGAGCAGTACTTC. This codes for CASSPDRTGRGEQYF. The chain links TRBV18 to TRBJ2-7; tentative D call: TRBD1 (8 bases). V was trimmed by 3 bases and J by 6 bases, leaving 18 bases between them. The germline CDR1 and CDR2 sequences are KGHSH and LQKENI. The CDR3 runs 15 residues.

The J gene is TRBJ2-1, the V gene TRBV29-1, with TRBD2 identical over 9 bases. V was pared by 7 bases and J by 0 bases, with 4 bases of the junction left unmatched. Per germline, CDR1 SQVTM and CDR2 ANQGSEA. This CDR3 comprises 14 residues. The CDR3 bases are TGCAGCGCGTTTAGCGGGAGCTCCTACAATGAGCAGTTCTTC. As protein: CSAFSGSSYNEQFF.

This rearrangement joins TRBV30 to TRBJ1-6; weak D call: TRBD1 (5 bases). Germline CDR1 and CDR2: GTSNPN and SVGIG (reference sequence). The CDR3 is 14 residues long. V was shortened by 8 bases and J by 3 bases, with 14 bases between the two germline ends. The CDR3 coding sequence is TGTGCCCTTGCCGCGGGACTCTATAATTCACCCCTCCACTTT. It is translated as CALAAGLYNSPLHF.

The V call is TRBV5-1, the J call TRBJ2-2; perhaps TRBD1 as D (5 bases). Trimming pared 3 bases from V and 8 bases from J, leaving 14 bases between. Germline assignment: CDR1 SGHRS and CDR2 YFSETQ. The CDR3 loop spans 14 amino acids. The CDR3 sequence: CASSSPERTGELFF. The CDR3 nucleotides are TGCGCCAGCAGCTCACCAGAGAGGACAGGGGAGCTGTTTTTT. Filled out from reference TRBV5-1 and TRBJ2-2, the complete variable domain reads KAGVTQTPRYLIKTRGQQVTLSCSPISGHRSVSWYQQTPGQGLQFLFEYFSETQRNKGNFPGRFSGRQFSNSRSEMNVSTLELGDSALYLCASSSPERTGELFFGEGSRLTVL.

The rearrangement uses TRBV6-4 and TRBJ1-4; D not certain. The CDR3 runs 16 residues. V was clipped by 2 bases and J by 7 bases, with 17 bases between them. The germline V gene encodes CDR1 MRHNA and CDR2 SNTAGT. The DNA for the CDR3 is TGTGCCAGCAGTGACCTCGGGTGGGAGGCGGGTGAAAAACTGTTTTTT. Protein product: CASSDLGWEAGEKLFF.